This T cell receptor beta chain was sequenced for a study of T cell changes during pregnancy in multiple sclerosis. Profiling relied on immunoSEQ multiplex PCR, and the TCRdb table lists in-frame clones only, not all of them. The sample yields under 75,000 clones, roughly 90% seen once. Germline V lookup: CDR1 MNHNS, CDR2 SASEGT. With 5 bases removed from V and 0 bases from J, the gap between germline ends came to 11 bases. This CDR3 region has 15 residues. The clonotype originates from a female donor in good health, enrolled as a control in a pregnancy study. V and J are TRBV6-1 and TRBJ1-3; D perhaps matches TRBD1 (5 bases). This sample comprised peripheral blood, obtained in the third trimester of pregnancy. The CDR3 DNA reads as TGTGCCAGCAGTTCGACAGCTTCCTCTGGAAACACCATATATTTT. This sequence encodes CASSSTASSGNTIYF.